A selection of T cell receptor beta chains follows, all from one sample in a study of cytotoxic CD8 clonotypes in ibrutinib-treated CLL. The table came from immunoSEQ multiplex PCR; TCRdb's copy has only in-frame clones and leaves some out. The data show more than 200,000 clones, about three quarters seen once. The sequencing here drew on PBMCs, taken after 24 months of ibrutinib treatment. All receptors come from a human donor with chronic lymphocytic leukemia. Each CDR3 is given with its conserved first and last residue. D genes are given only for firm matches. The listing skips clone size in some rows; elsewhere it reads once, few, many or a size class.

D | size | J | V | DNA | CDR3
- | - | TRBJ2-3 | TRBV5-1 | TGCGCCAGCAGCTTGATCAAGGGCACAGATACGCAGTATTTT | CASSLIKGTDTQYF
- | once | TRBJ2-3 | TRBV11-1 | TGTGCCAGCAGCGGTAAAGCGGGACAGTTGGGGTCAGATACGCAGTATTTT | CASSGKAGQLGSDTQYF
- | - | TRBJ2-7 | TRBV7-9 | TGTGCCAGCAGCTTAGCAGACACCGAGCAGTACTTC | CASSLADTEQYF
- | - | TRBJ2-7 | TRBV6-5 | TGTGCCAGCAGTTATTCGGGTAGCTCCTACGAGCAGTACTTC | CASSYSGSSYEQYF
- | - | TRBJ1-5 | TRBV6-5 | TGTGCCAGCAGCCCCAGGGCTCCTGAACAGCCCCAGCATTTT | CASSPRAPEQPQHF
- | - | TRBJ1-5 | TRBV6-5 | TGTGCCAGCAGTTACGGGTCGGGTAGCAATCAGCCCCAGCATTTT | CASSYGSGSNQPQHF
TRBD1 | - | TRBJ2-7 | TRBV27 | TGTGCCAGCAGTTACCTCAGGGCAGGGGGTCTCGGGCAAGACGTCTACGAGCAGTACTTC | CASSYLRAGGLGQDVYEQYF
TRBD1 | few | TRBJ1-1 | TRBV19 | TGTGCCAGTAGGACAGGGGTTTACACTGAAGCTTTCTTT | CASRTGVYTEAFF
- | - | TRBJ2-2 | TRBV18 | TGTGCCAGCTCACCGGTACAAAGGGGCCAACACGGCCCGAACACCGGGGAGCTGTTTTTT | CASSPVQRGQHGPNTGELFF
TRBD1 | - | TRBJ2-7 | TRBV9 | TGTGCCAGCAGCGTCGGGACAGGGAAAAACGAGCAGTACTTC | CASSVGTGKNEQYF
TRBD2 | - | TRBJ2-7 | TRBV27 | TGTGCCAGCAGTTTACGAGGAGCGGGAGCCTACGAGCAGTACTTC | CASSLRGAGAYEQYF
TRBD1 | - | TRBJ1-5 | TRBV7-9 | TGTGCCAGCAGCTGGTCAGGGGGCTTCGTCAATCAGCCCCAGCATTTT | CASSWSGGFVNQPQHF
- | - | TRBJ2-2 | TRBV7-6 | TGTGCCAGCAGCTCAGCTTCCGGGGAGCTGTTTTTT | CASSSASGELFF
TRBD2 | - | TRBJ2-1 | TRBV7-3 | TGTGCCAGCAGCCCGGTCGCGGGAGGGCAGAATGAGCAGTTCTTC | CASSPVAGGQNEQFF
TRBD2 | - | TRBJ2-5 | TRBV6-4 | TGTGCCAGCATAGGGACACCGGGACTAGCGGGAGGGCGGTCAAAAGAGACCCAGTACTTC | CASIGTPGLAGGRSKETQYF
TRBD1 | - | TRBJ1-5 | TRBV5-3 | TGTGCCAGAAGCTTGGGATCGGACAGGGAGCGTCAGCCCCAGCATTTT | CARSLGSDRERQPQHF
- | once | TRBJ1-1 | TRBV7-9 | TGTGCCAGCAGTCCCGACAGCCAGAACACTGAAGCTTTCTTT | CASSPDSQNTEAFF
TRBD1 | few | TRBJ2-7 | TRBV14 | TGTGCCAGCAGCCAAGTAAAACAGGGGCAGTACGAGCAGTACTTC | CASSQVKQGQYEQYF
TRBD1 | - | TRBJ2-7 | TRBV2 | TGTGCCAGCAACTCGAGGGGGCTAGTCTACGAGCAGTACTTC | CASNSRGLVYEQYF
- | - | TRBJ1-1 | TRBV11-2 | TGTGCCAGCAGTCAATTTCGGGTTGGGGCTGAAGCTTTCTTT | CASSQFRVGAEAFF
TRBD2 | - | TRBJ2-3 | TRBV10-3 | TGTGCCATCACGGGTGGCGAGACTAGCGGGAGTCGCGGTACGCAGTATTTT | CAITGGETSGSRGTQYF
- | - | TRBJ2-7 | TRBV19 | TGTGCCAGTAGTCTCGGGACGGGATCCTACGAGCAGTACTTC | CASSLGTGSYEQYF
TRBD2 | few | TRBJ2-1 | TRBV9 | TGTGCCAGCAGCGTAGGGTCTAGCGGTTCCTACAATGAGCAGTTCTTC | CASSVGSSGSYNEQFF
TRBD2 | once | TRBJ2-7 | TRBV10-1 | TGCGCCAGGGGGGGGACTCCTCCGGGACTAGCGTGGACCTACGAGCAGTACTTC | CARGGTPPGLAWTYEQYF
TRBD2 | - | TRBJ2-7 | TRBV5-1 | TGCGCCAGCAGCCTGGGGGGGGACCCCTACGAGCAGTACTTC | CASSLGGDPYEQYF
- | few | TRBJ2-7 | TRBV11-3 | TGTGCCAGCAGCTTAGAGTCTACTGGGGAGCAGTACTTC | CASSLESTGEQYF
TRBD2 | once | TRBJ2-3 | TRBV7-2 | TGTGCCAGCAGCTTAAATTCCGGGACTAGCGGCTCCACAGATACGCAGTATTTT | CASSLNSGTSGSTDTQYF
- | - | TRBJ2-2 | TRBV9 | TGTGCCAGCAGCGTAGCCTGGAGGTCCGGGGAGCTGTTTTTT | CASSVAWRSGELFF
- | - | TRBJ2-1 | TRBV2 | TGTGCCAGCAGGACTAGTGACAATGAGCAGTTCTTC | CASRTSDNEQFF
TRBD1 | - | TRBJ2-2 | TRBV28 | TGTGCCAGCACCTGGGGGACAGCAAACACCGGGGAGCTGTTTTTT | CASTWGTANTGELFF
- | - | TRBJ2-1 | TRBV19 | TGTGCCAGTAGTATAGGGACTACTGAGCAGTTCTTC | CASSIGTTEQFF
TRBD1 | - | TRBJ2-1 | TRBV6-1 | TGTGCCAGCAGTGGTTGGGGGACAGGGGCTTACAATGAGCAGTTCTTC | CASSGWGTGAYNEQFF
- | once | TRBJ1-1 | TRBV13 | TGTGCCAGCAGCTTATACAGGGTAGCCATGAACACTGAAGCTTTCTTT | CASSLYRVAMNTEAFF
TRBD2 | - | TRBJ2-7 | TRBV7-2 | TGTGCCAGCAGCTTAGTTTCTAGCGGGAGGGACTACGAGCAGTACTTC | CASSLVSSGRDYEQYF
TRBD1 | - | TRBJ2-5 | TRBV6-6 | TGTGCCAGCAGGCCCCCTGCGGGACAGGGGCAAGAGACCCAGTACTTC | CASRPPAGQGQETQYF
- | few | TRBJ1-5 | TRBV5-1 | TGCGCCAGGCTCTACCGGAACAATCAGCCCCAGCATTTT | CARLYRNNQPQHF
- | few | TRBJ1-2 | TRBV27 | TGTGCCAGCAGTTTCCATGGTTCTCAAGGCTACACCTTC | CASSFHGSQGYTF
TRBD1 | - | TRBJ2-7 | TRBV28 | TGTGCCAGCAGGCCCCCGGGACAGGGAGTATACGAGCAGTACTTC | CASRPPGQGVYEQYF
- | - | TRBJ2-7 | TRBV7-9 | TGTGCCAGCAGCTTTCTAGGGGTTAGGGACGAGCAGTACTTC | CASSFLGVRDEQYF
- | - | TRBJ1-3 | TRBV30 | TGTGCCGGGAAGGACGGGCGATCTGGAAACACCATATATTTT | CAGKDGRSGNTIYF
TRBD2 | - | TRBJ2-7 | TRBV5-6 | TGTGCCAGCAGCACCACCGGGACTAGCGGGAGGGTCAAGGTAGGCGAGCAGTACTTC | CASSTTGTSGRVKVGEQYF
TRBD1 | - | TRBJ1-3 | TRBV7-9 | TGTGCCAGCAACCCAAGGGACAGGAGGGACTCTGGAAACACCATATATTTT | CASNPRDRRDSGNTIYF
- | - | TRBJ1-2 | TRBV28 | TGTGCCAGCAGCTTACGCTTCGGCTACACCTTC | CASSLRFGYTF
- | - | TRBJ1-4 | TRBV25-1 | TGTGCCAGCAGTGACCTCACGGACGCTAATGAAAAACTGTTTTTT | CASSDLTDANEKLFF
- | few | TRBJ2-7 | TRBV9 | TGTGCCAGCGGGGACTTGGACGAGCAGTACTTC | CASGDLDEQYF
- | - | TRBJ2-1 | TRBV5-1 | TGCGCCAGCGCACTAGGAGGAGCCTACAATGAGCAGTTCTTC | CASALGGAYNEQFF
- | - | TRBJ2-3 | TRBV2 | TGTGCCAGCATTATCGCTACCTTCACAGATACGCAGTATTTT | CASIIATFTDTQYF
- | - | TRBJ2-5 | TRBV6-5 | TGTGCCAGCAGTTACTTGGACCAATCTCCCCAAGAGACCCAGTACTTC | CASSYLDQSPQETQYF